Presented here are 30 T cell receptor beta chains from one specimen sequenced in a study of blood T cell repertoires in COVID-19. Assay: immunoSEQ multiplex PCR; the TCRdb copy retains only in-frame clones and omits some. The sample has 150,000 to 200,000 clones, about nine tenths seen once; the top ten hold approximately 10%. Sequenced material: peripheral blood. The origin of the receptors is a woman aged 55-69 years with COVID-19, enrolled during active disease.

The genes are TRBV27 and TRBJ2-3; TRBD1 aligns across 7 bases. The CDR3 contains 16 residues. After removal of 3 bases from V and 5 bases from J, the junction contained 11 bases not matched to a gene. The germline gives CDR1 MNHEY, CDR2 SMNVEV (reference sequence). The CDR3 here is CASSFRDRARIDTQYF. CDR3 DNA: TGTGCCAGCAGTTTTCGTGACAGGGCTCGGATAGATACGCAGTATTTT.

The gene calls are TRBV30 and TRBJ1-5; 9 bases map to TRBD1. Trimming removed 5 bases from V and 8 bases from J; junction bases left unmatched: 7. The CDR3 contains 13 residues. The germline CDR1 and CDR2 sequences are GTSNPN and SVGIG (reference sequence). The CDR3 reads CAWGTGLREPQHF. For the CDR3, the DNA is TGTGCCTGGGGGACAGGGCTTCGGGAGCCCCAGCATTTT. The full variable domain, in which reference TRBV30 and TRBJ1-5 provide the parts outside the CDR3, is SQTIHQWPATLVQPVGSPLSLECTVEGTSNPNLYWYRQAAGRGLQLLFYSVGIGQISSEVPQNLSASRPQDRQFILSSKKLLLSDSGFYLCAWGTGLREPQHFGDGTRLSIL.

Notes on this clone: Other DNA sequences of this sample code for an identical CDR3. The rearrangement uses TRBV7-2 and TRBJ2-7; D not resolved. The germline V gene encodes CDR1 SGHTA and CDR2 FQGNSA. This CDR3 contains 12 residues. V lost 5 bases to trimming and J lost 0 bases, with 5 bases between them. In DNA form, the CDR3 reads TGTGCCAGCAGCGTATCCTCCTACGAGCAGTACTTC. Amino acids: CASSVSSYEQYF.

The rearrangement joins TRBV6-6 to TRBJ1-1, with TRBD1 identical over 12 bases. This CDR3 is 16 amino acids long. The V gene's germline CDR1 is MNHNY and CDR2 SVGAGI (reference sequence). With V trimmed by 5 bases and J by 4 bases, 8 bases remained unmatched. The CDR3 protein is CASSPRGTGGFTEAFF. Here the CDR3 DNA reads TGTGCCAGCAGTCCCCGGGGGACAGGGGGCTTCACTGAAGCTTTCTTT.

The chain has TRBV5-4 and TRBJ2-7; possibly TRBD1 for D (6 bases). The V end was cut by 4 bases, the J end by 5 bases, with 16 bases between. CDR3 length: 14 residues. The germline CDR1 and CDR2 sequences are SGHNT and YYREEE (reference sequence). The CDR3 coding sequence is TGTGCCAGCAGCATAACACAGGGTATCAACGAGCAGTACTTC. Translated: CASSITQGINEQYF.

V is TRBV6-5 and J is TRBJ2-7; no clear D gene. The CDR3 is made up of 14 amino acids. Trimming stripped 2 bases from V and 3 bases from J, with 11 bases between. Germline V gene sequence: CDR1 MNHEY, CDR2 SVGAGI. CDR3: CASSYASPSYEQYF. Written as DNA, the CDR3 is TGTGCCAGCAGTTACGCCTCGCCTAGCTACGAGCAGTACTTC.

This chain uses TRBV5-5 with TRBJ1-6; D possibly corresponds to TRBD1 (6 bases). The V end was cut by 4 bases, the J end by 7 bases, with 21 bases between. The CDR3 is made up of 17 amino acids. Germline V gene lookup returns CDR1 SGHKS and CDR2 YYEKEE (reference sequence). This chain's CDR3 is CASSQPAGATRNSPLHF. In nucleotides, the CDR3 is TGTGCCAGCAGCCAACCGGCGGGGGCGACGAGGAATTCACCCCTCCACTTT.

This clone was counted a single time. The CDR3 here is CASSVGAGGGPWEQYF. The CDR3 bases are TGTGCCAGCAGCGTAGGGGCGGGAGGGGGCCCCTGGGAGCAGTACTTC. The chain couples TRBV9 to TRBJ2-7; 9 bases agree with TRBD2. There are 16 residues in the CDR3. CDR1 and CDR2 from the germline V gene are SGDLS and YYNGEE. The V gene end was trimmed by 0 bases and the J gene end by 7 bases; junction bases not matched to a gene: 11.

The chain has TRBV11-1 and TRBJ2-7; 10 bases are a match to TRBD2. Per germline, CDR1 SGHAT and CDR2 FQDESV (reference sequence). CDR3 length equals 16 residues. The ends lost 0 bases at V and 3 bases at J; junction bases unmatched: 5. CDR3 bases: TGTGCCAGCAGCTTAGCGCTTCCTAGCGGGAGCTACGAGCAGTACTTC. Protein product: CASSLALPSGSYEQYF.

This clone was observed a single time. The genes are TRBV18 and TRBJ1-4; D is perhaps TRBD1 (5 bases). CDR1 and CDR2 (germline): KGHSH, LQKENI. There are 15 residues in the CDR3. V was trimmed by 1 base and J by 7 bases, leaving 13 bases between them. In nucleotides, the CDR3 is TGTGCCAGCTCACCACTTTCAGGGTCTGGTGAAAAACTGTTTTTT. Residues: CASSPLSGSGEKLFF.

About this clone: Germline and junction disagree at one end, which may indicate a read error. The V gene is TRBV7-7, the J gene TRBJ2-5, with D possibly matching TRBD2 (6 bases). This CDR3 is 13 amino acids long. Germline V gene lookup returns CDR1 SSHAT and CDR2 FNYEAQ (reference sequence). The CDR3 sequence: CASSSDYSRAQYF. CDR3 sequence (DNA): TGTGCTAGCAGCTCGGACTATTCTAGGGCCCAGTACTTC. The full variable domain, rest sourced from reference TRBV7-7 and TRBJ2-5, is GAGVSQSPRYKVTKRGQDVTLRCDPISSHATLYWYQQALGQGPEFLTYFNYEAQPDKSGLPSDRFSAERPEGSISTLTIQRTEQRDSAMYRCASSSDYSRAQYFGPGTRLLVL.

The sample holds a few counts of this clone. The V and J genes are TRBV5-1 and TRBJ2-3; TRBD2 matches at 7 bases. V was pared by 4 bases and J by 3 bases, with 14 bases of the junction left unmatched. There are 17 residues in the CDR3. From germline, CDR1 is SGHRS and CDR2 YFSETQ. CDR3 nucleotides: TGCGCCAGCAGCGCGACGACTAGCCCCAGAGGGACAGATACGCAGTATTTT. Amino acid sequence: CASSATTSPRGTDTQYF.

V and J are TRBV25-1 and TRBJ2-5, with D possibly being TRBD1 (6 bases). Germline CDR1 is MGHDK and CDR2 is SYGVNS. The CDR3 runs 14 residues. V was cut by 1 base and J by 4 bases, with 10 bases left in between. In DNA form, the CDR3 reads TGTGCCAGCAGTGAATTGTTAGGGGGAGAGACCCAGTACTTC. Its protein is CASSELLGGETQYF.

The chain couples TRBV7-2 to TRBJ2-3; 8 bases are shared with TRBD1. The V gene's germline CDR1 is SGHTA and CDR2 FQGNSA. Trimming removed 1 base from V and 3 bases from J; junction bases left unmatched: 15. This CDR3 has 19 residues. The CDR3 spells CASSLVILGGQGPTDTQYF. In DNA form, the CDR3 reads TGTGCCAGCAGCTTAGTGATTTTGGGTGGACAGGGCCCGACAGATACGCAGTATTTT.

The chain's CDR3 is CATHPRLGGTDTQYF. CDR3 DNA: TGTGCCACCCATCCCCGGCTTGGAGGCACAGATACGCAGTATTTT. V and J are TRBV27 and TRBJ2-3; D is unclear. The CDR3 is 15 residues long. CDR1 and CDR2 (germline): MNHEY, SMNVEV (reference sequence). Trimming cost V 10 bases and J 1 base, with 18 bases left between them.

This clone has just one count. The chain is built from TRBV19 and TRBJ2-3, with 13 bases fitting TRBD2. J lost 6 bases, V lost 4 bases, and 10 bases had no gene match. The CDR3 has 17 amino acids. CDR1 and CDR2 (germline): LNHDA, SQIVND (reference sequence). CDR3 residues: CASSNKPGLAGSDTQYF. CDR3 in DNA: TGTGCCAGTAGTAACAAACCGGGACTAGCGGGATCCGATACGCAGTATTTT.

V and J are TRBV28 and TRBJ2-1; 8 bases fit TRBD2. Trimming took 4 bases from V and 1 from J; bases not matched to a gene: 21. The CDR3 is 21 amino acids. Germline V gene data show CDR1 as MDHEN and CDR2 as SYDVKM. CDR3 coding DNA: TGTGCCAGCAGTTCGCCCCTCCAGGGAGCGAGCGGGAGAAAGTCCTACAATGAGCAGTTCTTC. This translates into CASSSPLQGASGRKSYNEQFF.

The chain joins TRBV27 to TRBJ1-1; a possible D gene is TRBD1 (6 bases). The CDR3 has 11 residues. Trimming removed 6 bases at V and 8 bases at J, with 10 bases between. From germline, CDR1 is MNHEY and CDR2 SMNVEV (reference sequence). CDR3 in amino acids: CASRRQEEAFF. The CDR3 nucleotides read TGTGCCAGCAGGCGACAGGAGGAAGCTTTCTTT.

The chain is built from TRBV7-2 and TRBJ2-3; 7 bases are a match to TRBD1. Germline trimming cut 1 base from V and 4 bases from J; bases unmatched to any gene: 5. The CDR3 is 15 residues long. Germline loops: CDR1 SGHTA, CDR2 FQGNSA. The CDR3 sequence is CASSLGGGGADTQYF. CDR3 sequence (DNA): TGTGCCAGCAGCTTAGGAGGGGGCGGAGCAGATACGCAGTATTTT.

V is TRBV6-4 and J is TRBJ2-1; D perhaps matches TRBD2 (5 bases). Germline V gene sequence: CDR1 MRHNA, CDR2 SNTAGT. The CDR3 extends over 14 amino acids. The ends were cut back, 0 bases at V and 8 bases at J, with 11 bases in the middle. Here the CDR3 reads CASSDSGASDEQFF. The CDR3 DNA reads TGTGCCAGCAGTGACTCGGGAGCGAGCGATGAGCAGTTCTTC.

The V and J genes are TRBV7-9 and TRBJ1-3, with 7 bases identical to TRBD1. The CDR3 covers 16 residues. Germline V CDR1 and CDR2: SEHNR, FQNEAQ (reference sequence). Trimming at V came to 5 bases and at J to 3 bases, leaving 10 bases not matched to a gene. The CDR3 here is CASSPVGQLLGNTIYF. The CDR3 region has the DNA TGTGCCAGCAGCCCGGTGGGACAGCTTCTTGGAAACACCATATATTTT. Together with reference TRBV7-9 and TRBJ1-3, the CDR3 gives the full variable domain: DTGVSQNPRHKITKRGQNVTFRCDPISEHNRLYWYRQTLGQGPEFLTYFQNEAQLEKSRLLSDRFSAERPKGSFSTLEIQRTEQGDSAMYLCASSPVGQLLGNTIYFGEGSWLTVV.

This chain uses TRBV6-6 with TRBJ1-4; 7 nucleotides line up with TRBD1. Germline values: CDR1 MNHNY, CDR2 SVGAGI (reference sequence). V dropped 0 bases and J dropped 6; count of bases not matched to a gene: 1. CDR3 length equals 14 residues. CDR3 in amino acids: CASSYSGGYEKLFF. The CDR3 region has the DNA TGTGCCAGCAGTTACTCAGGGGGCTATGAAAAACTGTTTTTT.

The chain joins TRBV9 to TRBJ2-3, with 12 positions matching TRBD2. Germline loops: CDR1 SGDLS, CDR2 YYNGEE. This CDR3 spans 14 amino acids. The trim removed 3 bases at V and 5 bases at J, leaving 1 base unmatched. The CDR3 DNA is TGTGCCAGCAGCGAGGGACTAGCGGGAGATACGCAGTATTTT. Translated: CASSEGLAGDTQYF.

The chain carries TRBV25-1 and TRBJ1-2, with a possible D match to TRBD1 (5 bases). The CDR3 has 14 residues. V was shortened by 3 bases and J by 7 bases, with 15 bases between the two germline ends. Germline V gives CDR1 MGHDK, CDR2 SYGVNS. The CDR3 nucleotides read TGTGCCAGCAGTGAGCAGGGCCCGAGTCCTGGCTACACCTTC. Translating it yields CASSEQGPSPGYTF.

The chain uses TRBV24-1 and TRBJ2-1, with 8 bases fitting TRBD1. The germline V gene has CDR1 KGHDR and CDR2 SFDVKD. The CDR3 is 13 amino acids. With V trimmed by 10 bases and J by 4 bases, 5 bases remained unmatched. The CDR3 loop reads CATEDRAYNEQFF. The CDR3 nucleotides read TGTGCCACGGAGGACAGGGCGTACAATGAGCAGTTCTTC.

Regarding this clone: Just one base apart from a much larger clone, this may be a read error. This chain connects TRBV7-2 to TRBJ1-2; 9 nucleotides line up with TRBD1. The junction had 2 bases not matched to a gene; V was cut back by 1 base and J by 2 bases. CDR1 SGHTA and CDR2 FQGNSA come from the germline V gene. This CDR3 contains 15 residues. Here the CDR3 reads CASSLGGQGNYGYTF. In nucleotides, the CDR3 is TGTGCCAGCAGCTTAGGTGGACAGGGGAACTATGGCTACACCTTC. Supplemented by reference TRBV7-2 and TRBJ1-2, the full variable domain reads GAGVSQSPSNKVTEKGKDVELRCDPISGHTALYWYRQSLGQGLEFLIYFQGNSAPDKSGLPSDRFSAERTGGSVSTLTIQRTQQEDSAVYLCASSLGGQGNYGYTFGSGTRLTVV.

CDR3 amino acids: CASSLVPTGNTDTQYF. Written as DNA, the CDR3 is TGTGCCAGCAGCTTAGTGCCCACAGGGAACACAGATACGCAGTATTTT. V usage is TRBV7-2 and J usage is TRBJ2-3; D possibly corresponds to TRBD1 (6 bases). CDR1 is SGHTA and CDR2 is FQGNSA in the germline V gene. This CDR3 is built from 16 residues. Trimming removed 1 base from V and 2 bases from J, with 13 bases in between.

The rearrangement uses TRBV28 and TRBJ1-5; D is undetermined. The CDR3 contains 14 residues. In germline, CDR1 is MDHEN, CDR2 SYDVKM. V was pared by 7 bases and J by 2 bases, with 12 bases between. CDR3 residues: CASNEGSGNQPQHF. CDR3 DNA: TGTGCCAGCAATGAGGGTAGCGGCAATCAGCCCCAGCATTTT.

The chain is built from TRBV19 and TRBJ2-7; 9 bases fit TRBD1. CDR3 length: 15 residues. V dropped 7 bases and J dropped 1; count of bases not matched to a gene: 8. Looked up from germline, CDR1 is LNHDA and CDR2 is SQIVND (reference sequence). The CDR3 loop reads CASTTGTGSSYEQYF. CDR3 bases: TGTGCCAGTACCACCGGGACAGGGAGTTCCTACGAGCAGTACTTC.

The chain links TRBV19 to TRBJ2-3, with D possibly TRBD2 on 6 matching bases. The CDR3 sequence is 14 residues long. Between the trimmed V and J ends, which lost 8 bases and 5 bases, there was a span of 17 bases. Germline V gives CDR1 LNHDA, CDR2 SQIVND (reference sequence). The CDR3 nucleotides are TGTGCCAGTTGCGGGGACTCCCGGGGAGATACGCAGTATTTT. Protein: CASCGDSRGDTQYF.